This TCR beta chain was retrieved from a study of CD8 T cells in ankylosing spondylitis. Whole-study findings and limits: Disease-linked clones reportedly showed significant enrichment in matched ankylosing spondylitis synovial fluid. A motif in TCR beta, a set of eight or nine highly homologous variants, appeared characteristic of ankylosing spondylitis blood.

The TCR beta libraries were generated through quantitative 5'-RACE incorporating molecular barcodes. MiXCR, run by TCRdb on the 5' RACE reads, gives a single entry per CDR3 protein. The sample lists around 390,000 distinct CDR3 sequences, under 25% occurring once. The CDR3 contains 14 residues. V lost 3 bases and J 5 bases, leaving 11 bases between the germline ends. The V gene's germline CDR1 is LNHDA and CDR2 SQIVND (reference sequence). In regard to this clonotype: Its antigen is not known.

Sequencing was carried out using blood, either unsorted or a sorted T cell fraction (not recorded which). This chain connects TRBV19 to TRBJ2-1, with unresolved D. This clonotype was sampled from a male donor with ankylosing spondylitis. In DNA, the CDR3 is TGTGCCAGTAGTATGGGTCGTGAGAACAATGAGCAGTTCTTC. Translation gives CASSMGRENNEQFF.